This entry describes one T cell receptor beta chain. Its antigen remains unidentified. In the same sample, other DNA sequences code for this CDR3. The data belong to a study of shared clonotypes between healthy human individuals. Naivety among CD8 cells was defined by CD45RO negativity and positive CCR7 selection, thereby excluding terminally differentiated effector memory CD45RA+ cells. This CDR3 contains 14 residues. Germline CDR1 and CDR2: MNHEY and SVGAGI. V shed 0 bases and J 5 bases; nucleotides not matched to a gene: 1. Points from the study as a whole: Generally, naive subsets came out with larger estimated richness than memory subsets.

This table comes from immunoSEQ multiplex PCR, and its TCRdb copy is limited to in-frame clones, with some not included. The repertoire holds approximately 2,000,000 clones, with about 93% as singletons. The source material was naive CD8+ T cells from PBMCs. The rearrangement joins TRBV6-5 to TRBJ1-5, with 7 bases that match TRBD1. The receptor was derived from a man aged 18 to 29 in good health. Some clones in this sample may be carry-over from other donors' samples. The CDR3 DNA reads TGTGCCAGCAGTTACTCAGGGGGCGATCAGCCCCAGCATTTT. This translates into CASSYSGGDQPQHF.